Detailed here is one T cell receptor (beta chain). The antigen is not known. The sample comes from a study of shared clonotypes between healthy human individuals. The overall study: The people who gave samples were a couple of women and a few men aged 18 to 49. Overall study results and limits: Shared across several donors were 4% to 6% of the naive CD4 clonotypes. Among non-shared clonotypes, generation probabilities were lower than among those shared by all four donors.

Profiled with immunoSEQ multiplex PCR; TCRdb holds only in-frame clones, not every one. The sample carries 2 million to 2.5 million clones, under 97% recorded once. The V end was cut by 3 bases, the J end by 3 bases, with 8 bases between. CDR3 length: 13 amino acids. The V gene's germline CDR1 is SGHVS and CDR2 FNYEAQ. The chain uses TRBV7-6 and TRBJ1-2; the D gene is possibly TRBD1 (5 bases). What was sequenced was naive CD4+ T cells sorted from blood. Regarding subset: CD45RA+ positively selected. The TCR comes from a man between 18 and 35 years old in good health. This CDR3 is CASSLAGHYGYTF. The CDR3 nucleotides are TGTGCCAGCAGCTTGGCGGGGCACTATGGCTACACCTTC.